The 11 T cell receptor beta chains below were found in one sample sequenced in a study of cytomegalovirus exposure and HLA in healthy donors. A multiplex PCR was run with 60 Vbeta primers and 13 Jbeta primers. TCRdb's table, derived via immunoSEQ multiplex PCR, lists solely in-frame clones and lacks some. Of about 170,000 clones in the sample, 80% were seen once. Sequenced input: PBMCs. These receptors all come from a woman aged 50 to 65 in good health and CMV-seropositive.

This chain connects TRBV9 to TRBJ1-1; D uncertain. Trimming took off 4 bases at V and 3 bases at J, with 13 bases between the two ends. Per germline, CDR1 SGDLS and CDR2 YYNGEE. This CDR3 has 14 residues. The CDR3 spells CASSPNPRDTEAFF. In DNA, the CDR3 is TGTGCCAGCAGCCCAAACCCGAGGGACACTGAAGCTTTCTTT.

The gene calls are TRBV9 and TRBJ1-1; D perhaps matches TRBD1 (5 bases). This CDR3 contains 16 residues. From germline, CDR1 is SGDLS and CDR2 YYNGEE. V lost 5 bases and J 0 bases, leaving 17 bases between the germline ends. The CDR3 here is CASSDGGGVMNTEAFF. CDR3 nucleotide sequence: TGTGCCAGCAGTGACGGTGGGGGGGTCATGAACACTGAAGCTTTCTTT. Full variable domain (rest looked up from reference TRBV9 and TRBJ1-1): DSGVTQTPKHLITATGQRVTLRCSPRSGDLSVYWYQQSLDQGLQFLIQYYNGEERAKGNILERFSAQQFPDLHSELNLSSLELGDSALYFCASSDGGGVMNTEAFFGQGTRLTVV.

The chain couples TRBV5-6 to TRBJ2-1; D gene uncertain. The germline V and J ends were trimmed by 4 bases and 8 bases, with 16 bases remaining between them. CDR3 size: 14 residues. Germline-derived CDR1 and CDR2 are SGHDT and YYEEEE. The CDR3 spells CASSEVPALDEQFF. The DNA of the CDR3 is TGTGCCAGCAGCGAGGTCCCTGCCCTCGATGAGCAGTTCTTC.

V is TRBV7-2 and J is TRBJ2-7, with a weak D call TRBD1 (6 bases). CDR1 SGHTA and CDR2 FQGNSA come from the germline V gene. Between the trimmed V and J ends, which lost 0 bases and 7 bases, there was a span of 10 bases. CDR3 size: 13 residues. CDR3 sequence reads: CASSLAPQGEQYF. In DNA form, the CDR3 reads TGTGCCAGCAGCTTAGCGCCCCAGGGGGAGCAGTACTTC.

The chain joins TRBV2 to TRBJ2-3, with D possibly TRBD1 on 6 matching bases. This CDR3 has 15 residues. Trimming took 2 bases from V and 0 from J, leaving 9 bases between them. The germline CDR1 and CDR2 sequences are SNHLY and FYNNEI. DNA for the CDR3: TGTGCCAGCAGTGAACAGGGGATTAGCACAGATACGCAGTATTTT. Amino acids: CASSEQGISTDTQYF.

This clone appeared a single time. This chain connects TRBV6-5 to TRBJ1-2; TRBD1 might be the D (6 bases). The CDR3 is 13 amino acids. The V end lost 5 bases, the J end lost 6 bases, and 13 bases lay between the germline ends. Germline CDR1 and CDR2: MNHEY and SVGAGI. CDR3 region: CASSLQGGNGYTF. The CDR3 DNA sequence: TGTGCCAGCAGTCTACAGGGTGGCAATGGCTACACCTTC.

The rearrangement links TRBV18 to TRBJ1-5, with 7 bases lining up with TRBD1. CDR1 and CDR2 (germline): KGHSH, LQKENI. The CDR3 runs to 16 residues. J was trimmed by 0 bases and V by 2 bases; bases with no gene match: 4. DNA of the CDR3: TGTGCCAGCTCACCAGGGACAGACTATAGCAATCAGCCCCAGCATTTT. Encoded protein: CASSPGTDYSNQPQHF.

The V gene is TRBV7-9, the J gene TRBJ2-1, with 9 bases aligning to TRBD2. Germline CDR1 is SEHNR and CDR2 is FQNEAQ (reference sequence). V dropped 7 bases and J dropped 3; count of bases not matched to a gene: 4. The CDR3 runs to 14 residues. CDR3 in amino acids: CASTISGSYNEQFF. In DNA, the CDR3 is TGTGCCAGCACCATTAGCGGGAGCTACAATGAGCAGTTCTTC. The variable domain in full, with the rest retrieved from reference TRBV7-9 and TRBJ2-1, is DTGVSQNPRHKITKRGQNVTFRCDPISEHNRLYWYRQTLGQGPEFLTYFQNEAQLEKSRLLSDRFSAERPKGSFSTLEIQRTEQGDSAMYLCASTISGSYNEQFFGPGTRLTVL.

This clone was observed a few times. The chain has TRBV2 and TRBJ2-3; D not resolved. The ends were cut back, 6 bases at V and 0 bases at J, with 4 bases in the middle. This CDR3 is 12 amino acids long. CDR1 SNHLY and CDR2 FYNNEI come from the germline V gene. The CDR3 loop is CASSVSTDTQYF. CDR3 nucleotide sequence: TGTGCCAGCAGCGTTAGCACAGATACGCAGTATTTT.

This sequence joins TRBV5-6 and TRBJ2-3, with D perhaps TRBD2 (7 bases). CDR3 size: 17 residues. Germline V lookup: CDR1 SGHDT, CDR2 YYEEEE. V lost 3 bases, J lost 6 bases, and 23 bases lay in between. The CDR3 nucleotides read TGTGCCAGCAGCTGGGGGGGCCCGGGACTGTCTAGGGATACGCAGTATTTT. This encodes CASSWGGPGLSRDTQYF.

In DNA, the CDR3 is TGCGCCAGCAGCGTACAGGGAGAAGAGACCCAGTACTTC. This encodes CASSVQGEETQYF. This chain connects TRBV5-1 to TRBJ2-5; D is perhaps TRBD1 (6 bases). The CDR3 contains 13 residues. Germline CDR1 reads SGHRS; CDR2 reads YFSETQ. With 4 bases removed from V and 3 bases from J, the gap between germline ends came to 10 bases.